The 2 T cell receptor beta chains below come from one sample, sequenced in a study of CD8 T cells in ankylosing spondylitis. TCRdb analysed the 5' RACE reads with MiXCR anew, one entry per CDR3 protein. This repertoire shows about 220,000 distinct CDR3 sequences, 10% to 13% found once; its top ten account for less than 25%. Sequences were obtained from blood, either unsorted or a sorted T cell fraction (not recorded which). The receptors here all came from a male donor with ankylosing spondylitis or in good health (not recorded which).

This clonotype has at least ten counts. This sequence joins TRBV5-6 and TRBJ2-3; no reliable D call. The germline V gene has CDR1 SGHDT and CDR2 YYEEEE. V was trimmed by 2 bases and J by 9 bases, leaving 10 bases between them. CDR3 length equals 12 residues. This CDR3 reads CASSLSANTQYF. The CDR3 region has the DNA TGTGCCAGCAGCTTATCAGCGAACACGCAGTATTTT.

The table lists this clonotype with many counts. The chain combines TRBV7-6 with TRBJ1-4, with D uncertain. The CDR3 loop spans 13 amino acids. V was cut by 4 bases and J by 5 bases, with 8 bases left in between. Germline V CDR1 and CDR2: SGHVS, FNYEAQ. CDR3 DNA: TGTGCCAGCAGCTCGGACTTGAATGAAAAACTGTTTTTT. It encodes CASSSDLNEKLFF. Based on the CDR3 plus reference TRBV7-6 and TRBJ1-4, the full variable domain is GAGVSQSPRYKVTKRGQDVALRCDPISGHVSLYWYRQALGQGPEFLTYFNYEAQQDKSGLPNDRFSAERPEGSISTLTIQRTEQRDSAMYRCASSSDLNEKLFFGSGTQLSVL.